This TCR beta chain was documented in a study of blood T cell repertoires in COVID-19. Study-wide context: The origin of the acute and convalescent COVID-19 samples was the United States, Italy and Spain. Nucleic acid was either cDNA or gDNA, and it came from T cells, B-cell-depleted T cells, or PBMCs.

CDR1 and CDR2 (germline): SGHDT, YYEEEE. The V and J ends lost 6 bases and 3 bases respectively, with 21 bases between them. The CDR3 totals 16 residues. Study processing details: Estimates of nucleated cell counts were drawn from the amplification of reference gene primers. Assay: immunoSEQ multiplex PCR; the TCRdb copy retains only in-frame clones and omits some. From that table come the V and J calls and clone size; the DNA was used to work out D and trimming. This table holds around 320,000 clones, about 87% found once. The genes are TRBV5-6 and TRBJ1-2, with a weak D call TRBD1 (5 bases). This clonotype was obtained from a woman aged 25 to 39 who had recovered from COVID-19. Sequences were obtained from peripheral blood. CDR3 region: CASTIDPPRADYGYTF. The CDR3 nucleotides are TGTGCCAGCACCATTGACCCCCCCAGGGCTGACTATGGCTACACCTTC.